This T cell receptor (beta chain) was recovered during a study of Tregs in tolerant kidney transplant recipients. The length of the CDR3 is 15 residues. The V segment lost 6 bases and the J segment 5 bases; nucleotides outside the gene matches: 12. Germline V gene lookup returns CDR1 SGHTA and CDR2 FQGNSA. Repertoires were generated with immunoSEQ multiplex PCR, while TCRdb's copy carries only in-frame clones and drops some. The table has 65,000 or so clones, more than 75% seen once. Mixed chimerism was transient after nonmyeloablative marrow transplants from related graft donors. The sequenced sample was CD4+ T cells from blood (PBMCs), obtained 6 months after the transplant. The TCR comes from a human patient who received a combined kidney and bone marrow transplant. Some T cells may have come from the graft donor. The chain has TRBV7-2 and TRBJ2-7, with 8 bases lining up with TRBD1. The CDR3 sequence: CASSFPGQGRNEQYF. Written as DNA, the CDR3 is TGTGCCAGCAGTTTTCCAGGACAGGGAAGGAACGAGCAGTACTTC.